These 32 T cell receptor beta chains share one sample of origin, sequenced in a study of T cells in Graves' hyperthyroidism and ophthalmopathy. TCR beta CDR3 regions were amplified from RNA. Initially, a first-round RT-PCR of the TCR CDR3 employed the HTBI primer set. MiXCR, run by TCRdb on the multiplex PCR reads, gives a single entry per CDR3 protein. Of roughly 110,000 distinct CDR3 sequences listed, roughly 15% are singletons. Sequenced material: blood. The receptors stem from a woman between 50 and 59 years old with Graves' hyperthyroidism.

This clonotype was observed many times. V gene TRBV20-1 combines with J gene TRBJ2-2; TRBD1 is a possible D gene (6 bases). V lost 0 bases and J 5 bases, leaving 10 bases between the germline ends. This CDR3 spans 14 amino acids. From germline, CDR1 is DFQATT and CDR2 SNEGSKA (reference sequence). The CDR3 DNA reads TGCAGTGCTAGAGAAGTACAGGGAACCGGGGAGCTGTTTTTT. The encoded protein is CSAREVQGTGELFF.

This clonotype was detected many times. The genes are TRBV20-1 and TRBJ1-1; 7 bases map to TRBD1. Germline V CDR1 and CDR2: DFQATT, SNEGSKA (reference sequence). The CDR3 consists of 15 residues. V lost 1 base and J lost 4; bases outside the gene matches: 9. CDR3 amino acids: CSARVEGGWATEAFF. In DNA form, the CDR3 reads TGCAGTGCTAGAGTAGAAGGGGGCTGGGCCACTGAAGCTTTCTTT.

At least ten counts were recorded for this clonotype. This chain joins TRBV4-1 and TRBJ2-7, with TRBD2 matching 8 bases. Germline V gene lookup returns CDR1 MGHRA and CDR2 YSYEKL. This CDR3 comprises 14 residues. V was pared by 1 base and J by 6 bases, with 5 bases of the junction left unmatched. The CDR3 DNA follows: TGCGCCAGCAGCCAAGGGGGACTAGGGACCGAGCAGTACTTC. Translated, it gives CASSQGGLGTEQYF.

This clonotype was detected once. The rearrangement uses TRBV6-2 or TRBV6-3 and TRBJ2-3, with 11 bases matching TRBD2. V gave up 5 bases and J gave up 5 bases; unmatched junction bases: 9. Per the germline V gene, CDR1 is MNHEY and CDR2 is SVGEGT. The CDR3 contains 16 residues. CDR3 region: CASSTLAGGHRDTQYF. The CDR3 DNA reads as TGTGCCAGCAGTACCCTAGCGGGGGGCCATAGAGATACGCAGTATTTT.

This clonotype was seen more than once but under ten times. The chain's CDR3 is CASSMDPSGEQFF. CDR3 bases: TGCGCCAGCAGCATGGACCCTAGCGGCGAGCAGTTCTTC. The chain uses TRBV5-1 and TRBJ2-1; TRBD2 matches 7 bases. Unmatched junction bases numbered 8, after V lost 4 bases and J lost 10 bases. This CDR3 contains 13 residues. Germline V gives CDR1 SGHRS, CDR2 YFSETQ. Filled out from reference TRBV5-1 and TRBJ2-1, the complete variable domain reads KAGVTQTPRYLIKTRGQQVTLSCSPISGHRSVSWYQQTPGQGLQFLFEYFSETQRNKGNFPGRFSGRQFSNSRSEMNVSTLELGDSALYLCASSMDPSGEQFFGPGTRLTVL.

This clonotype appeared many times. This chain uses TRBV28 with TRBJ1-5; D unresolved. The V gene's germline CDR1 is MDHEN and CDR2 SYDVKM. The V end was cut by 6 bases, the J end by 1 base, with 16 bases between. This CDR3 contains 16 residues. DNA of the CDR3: TGTGCCAGCAGCTCCCGGAAAGGAGGAAGCAATCAGCCCCAGCATTTT. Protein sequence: CASSSRKGGSNQPQHF.

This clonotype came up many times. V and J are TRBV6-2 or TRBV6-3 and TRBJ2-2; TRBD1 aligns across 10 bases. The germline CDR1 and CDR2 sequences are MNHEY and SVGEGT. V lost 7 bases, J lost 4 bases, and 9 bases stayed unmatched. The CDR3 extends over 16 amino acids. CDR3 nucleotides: TGTGCCAGCATCAAACCCCGGACAGGGGGCACCGGGGAGCTGTTTTTT. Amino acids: CASIKPRTGGTGELFF.

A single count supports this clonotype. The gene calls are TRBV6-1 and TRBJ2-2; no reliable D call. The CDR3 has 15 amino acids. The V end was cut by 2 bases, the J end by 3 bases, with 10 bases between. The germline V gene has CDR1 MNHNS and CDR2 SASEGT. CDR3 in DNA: TGTGCCAGCAGTGAAAGAACACCTTACACCGGGGAGCTGTTTTTT. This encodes CASSERTPYTGELFF.

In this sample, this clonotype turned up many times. The CDR3: CSAATRSMKMNTEAFF. CDR3 in DNA: TGCAGCGCTGCGACAAGATCCATGAAAATGAACACTGAAGCTTTCTTT. The chain couples TRBV20-1 to TRBJ1-1; D gene ambiguous. Germline V gene data show CDR1 as DFQATT and CDR2 as SNEGSKA (reference sequence). CDR3 size: 16 residues.

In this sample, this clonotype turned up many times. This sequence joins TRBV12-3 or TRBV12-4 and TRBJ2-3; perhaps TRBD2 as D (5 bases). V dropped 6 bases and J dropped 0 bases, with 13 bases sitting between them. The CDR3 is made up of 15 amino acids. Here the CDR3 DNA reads TGTGCCAGCAGAGCGAGGGCAGCAAGCACAGATACGCAGTATTTT. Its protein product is CASRARAASTDTQYF.

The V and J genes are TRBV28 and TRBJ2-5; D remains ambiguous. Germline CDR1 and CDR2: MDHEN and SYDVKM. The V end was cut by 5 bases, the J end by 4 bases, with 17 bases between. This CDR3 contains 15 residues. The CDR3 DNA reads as TGTGCCAGCAGTCTTACTGACGGCCGTAGAGAGACCCAGTACTTC. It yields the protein CASSLTDGRRETQYF.

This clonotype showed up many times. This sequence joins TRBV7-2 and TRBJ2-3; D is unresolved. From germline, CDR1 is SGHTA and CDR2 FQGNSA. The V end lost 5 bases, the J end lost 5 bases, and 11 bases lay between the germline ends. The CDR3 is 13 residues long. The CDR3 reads CASSPRRVDTQYF. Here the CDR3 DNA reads TGTGCCAGCAGCCCCCGAAGGGTAGATACGCAGTATTTT.

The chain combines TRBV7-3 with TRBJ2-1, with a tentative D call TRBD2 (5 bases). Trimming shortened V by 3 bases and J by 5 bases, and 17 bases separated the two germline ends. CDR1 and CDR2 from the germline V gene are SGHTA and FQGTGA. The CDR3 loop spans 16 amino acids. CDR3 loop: CASSFSTTPYNNEQFF. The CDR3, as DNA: TGTGCCAGCAGCTTTTCGACTACCCCTTACAACAATGAGCAGTTCTTC.

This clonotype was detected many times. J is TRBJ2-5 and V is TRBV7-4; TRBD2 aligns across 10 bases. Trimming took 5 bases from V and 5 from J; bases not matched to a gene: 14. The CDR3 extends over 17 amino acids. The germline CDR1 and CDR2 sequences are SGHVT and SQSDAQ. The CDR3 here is CASSGGRTSGPEETQYF. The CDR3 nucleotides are TGTGCCAGCAGCGGAGGACGGACTAGCGGTCCGGAGGAGACCCAGTACTTC.

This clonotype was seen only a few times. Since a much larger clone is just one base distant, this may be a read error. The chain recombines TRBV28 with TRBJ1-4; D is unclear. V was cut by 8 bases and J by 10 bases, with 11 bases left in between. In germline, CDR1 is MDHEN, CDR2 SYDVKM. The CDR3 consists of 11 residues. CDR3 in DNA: TGTGCCAGCGGGGAGAGCGGAAAACTGTTTTTT. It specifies CASGESGKLFF. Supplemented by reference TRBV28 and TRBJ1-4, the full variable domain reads DVKVTQSSRYLVKRTGEKVFLECVQDMDHENMFWYRQDPGLGLRLIYFSYDVKMKEKGDIPEGYSVSREKKERFSLILESASTNQTSMYLCASGESGKLFFGSGTQLSVL.

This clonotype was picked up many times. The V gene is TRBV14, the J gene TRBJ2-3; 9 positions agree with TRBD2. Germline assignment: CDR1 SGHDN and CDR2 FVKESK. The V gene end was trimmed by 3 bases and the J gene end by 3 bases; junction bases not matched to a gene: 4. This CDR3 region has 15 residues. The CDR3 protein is CASSQLSGSTDTQYF. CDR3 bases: TGTGCCAGCAGCCAGCTTAGCGGGAGTACAGATACGCAGTATTTT.

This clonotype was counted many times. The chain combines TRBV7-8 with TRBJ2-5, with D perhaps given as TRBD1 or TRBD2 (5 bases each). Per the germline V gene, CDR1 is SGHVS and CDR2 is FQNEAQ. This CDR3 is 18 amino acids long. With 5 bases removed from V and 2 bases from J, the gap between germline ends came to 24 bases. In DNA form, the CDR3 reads TGTGCCAGCAGCCCGGCGCGGGTCGGGGCTAAGGGACAAGAGACCCAGTACTTC. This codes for CASSPARVGAKGQETQYF.

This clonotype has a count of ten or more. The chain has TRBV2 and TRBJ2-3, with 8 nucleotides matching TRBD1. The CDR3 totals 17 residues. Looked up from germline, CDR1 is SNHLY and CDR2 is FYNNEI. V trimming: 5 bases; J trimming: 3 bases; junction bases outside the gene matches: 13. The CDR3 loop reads CASSHLPGRGLTDTQYF. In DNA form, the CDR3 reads TGTGCCAGCAGTCATCTACCGGGCAGGGGGCTTACAGATACGCAGTATTTT.

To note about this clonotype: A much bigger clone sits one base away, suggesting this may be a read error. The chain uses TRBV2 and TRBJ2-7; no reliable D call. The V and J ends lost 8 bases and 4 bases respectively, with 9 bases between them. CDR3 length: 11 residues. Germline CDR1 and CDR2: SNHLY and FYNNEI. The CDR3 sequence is CASGPRYEQYF. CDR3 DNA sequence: TGTGCCAGCGGTCCTAGGTACGAGCAGTACTTC.

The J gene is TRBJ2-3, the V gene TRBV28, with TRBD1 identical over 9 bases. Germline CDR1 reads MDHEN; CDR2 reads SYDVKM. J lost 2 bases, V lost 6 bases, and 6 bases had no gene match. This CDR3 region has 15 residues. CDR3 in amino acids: CASSARTGDTDTQYF. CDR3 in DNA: TGTGCCAGCAGCGCCCGGACAGGGGACACAGATACGCAGTATTTT.

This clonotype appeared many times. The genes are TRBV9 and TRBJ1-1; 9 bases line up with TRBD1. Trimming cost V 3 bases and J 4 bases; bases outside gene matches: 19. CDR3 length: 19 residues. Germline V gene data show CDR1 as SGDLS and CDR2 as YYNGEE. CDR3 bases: TGTGCCAGCAGCGCCCTAACGGGACAGGGTGGGGGTTTGGGCACTGAAGCTTTCTTT. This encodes CASSALTGQGGGLGTEAFF.

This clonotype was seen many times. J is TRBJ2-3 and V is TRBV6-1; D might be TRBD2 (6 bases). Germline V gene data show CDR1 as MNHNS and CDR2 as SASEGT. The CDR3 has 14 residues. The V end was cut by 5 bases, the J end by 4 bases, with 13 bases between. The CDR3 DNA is TGTGCCAGCAGTCGGGACTTCGGGTCAGATACGCAGTATTTT. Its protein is CASSRDFGSDTQYF.

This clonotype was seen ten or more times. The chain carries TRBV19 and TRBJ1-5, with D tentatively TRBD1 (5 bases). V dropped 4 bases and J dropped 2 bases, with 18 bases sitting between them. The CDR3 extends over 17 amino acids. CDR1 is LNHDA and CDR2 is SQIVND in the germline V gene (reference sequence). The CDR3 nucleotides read TGTGCCAGTAGTACGGGGGTCCTGGGGAGCGGCAATCAGCCCCAGCATTTT. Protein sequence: CASSTGVLGSGNQPQHF.

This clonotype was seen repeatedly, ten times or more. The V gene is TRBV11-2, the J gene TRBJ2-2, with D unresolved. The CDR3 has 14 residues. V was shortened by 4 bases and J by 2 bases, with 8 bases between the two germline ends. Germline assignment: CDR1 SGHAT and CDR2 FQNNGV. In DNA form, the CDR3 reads TGTGCCAGCAGCTCCCCGCCAAACACCGGGGAGCTGTTTTTT. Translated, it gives CASSSPPNTGELFF.

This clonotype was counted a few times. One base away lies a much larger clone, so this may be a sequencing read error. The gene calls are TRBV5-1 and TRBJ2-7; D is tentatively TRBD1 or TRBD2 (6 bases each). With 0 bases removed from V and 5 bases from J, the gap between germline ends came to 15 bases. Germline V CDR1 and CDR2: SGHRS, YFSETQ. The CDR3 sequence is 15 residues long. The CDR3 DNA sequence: TGCGCCAGCAGCTTGGACGGGGGCCCAACCCACGAGCAGTACTTC. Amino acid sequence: CASSLDGGPTHEQYF.

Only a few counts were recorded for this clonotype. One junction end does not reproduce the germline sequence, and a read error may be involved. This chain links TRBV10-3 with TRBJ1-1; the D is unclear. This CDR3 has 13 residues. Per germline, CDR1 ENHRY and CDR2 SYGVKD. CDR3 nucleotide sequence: TGTGCCATCTCCCGGGAGGGAGACACTGAAGCTCTCTTT. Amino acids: CAISREGDTEALF.

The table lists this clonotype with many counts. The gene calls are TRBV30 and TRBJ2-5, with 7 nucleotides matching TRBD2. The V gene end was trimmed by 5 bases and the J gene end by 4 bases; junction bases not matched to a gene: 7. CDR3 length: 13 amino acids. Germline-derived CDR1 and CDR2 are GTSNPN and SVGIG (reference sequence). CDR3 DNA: TGTGCCTGGGGGGACTATAGTAGAGAGACCCAGTACTTC. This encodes CAWGDYSRETQYF.

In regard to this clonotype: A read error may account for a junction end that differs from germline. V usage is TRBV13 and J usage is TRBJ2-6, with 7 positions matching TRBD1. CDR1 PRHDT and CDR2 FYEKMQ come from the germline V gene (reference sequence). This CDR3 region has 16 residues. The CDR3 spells CASSQVEGAGANVLTF. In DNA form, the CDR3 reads TGCGCCAGCAGCCAAGTCGAGGGGGCCGGGGCCAACGTCCTGACTTTC.

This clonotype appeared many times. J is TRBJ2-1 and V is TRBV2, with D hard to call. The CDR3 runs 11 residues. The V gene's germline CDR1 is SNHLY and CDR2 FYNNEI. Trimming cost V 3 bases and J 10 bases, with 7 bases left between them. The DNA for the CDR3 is TGTGCCAGCAGTGAGTCGTGGGAGCAGTTCTTC. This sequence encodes CASSESWEQFF.

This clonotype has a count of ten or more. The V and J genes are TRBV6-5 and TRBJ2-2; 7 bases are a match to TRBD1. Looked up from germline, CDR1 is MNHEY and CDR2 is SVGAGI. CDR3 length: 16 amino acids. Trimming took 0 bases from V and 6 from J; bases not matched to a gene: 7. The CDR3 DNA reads TGTGCCAGCAGTTACTCCGTGACAGGGTGGCCCGGGGAGCTGTTTTTT. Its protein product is CASSYSVTGWPGELFF.

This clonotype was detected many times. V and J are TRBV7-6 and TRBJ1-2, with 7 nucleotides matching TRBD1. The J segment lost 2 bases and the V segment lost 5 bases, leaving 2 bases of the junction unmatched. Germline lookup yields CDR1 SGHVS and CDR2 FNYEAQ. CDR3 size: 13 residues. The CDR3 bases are TGTGCCAGCAGCCCGGGACAGAACTATGGCTACACCTTC. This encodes CASSPGQNYGYTF.

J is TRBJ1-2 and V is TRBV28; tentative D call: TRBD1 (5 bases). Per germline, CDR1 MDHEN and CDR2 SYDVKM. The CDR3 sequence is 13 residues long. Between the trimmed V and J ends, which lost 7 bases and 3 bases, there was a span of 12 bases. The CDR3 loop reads CASTRGSDYGYTF. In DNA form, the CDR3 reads TGTGCCAGCACTCGGGGGTCAGACTATGGCTACACCTTC.